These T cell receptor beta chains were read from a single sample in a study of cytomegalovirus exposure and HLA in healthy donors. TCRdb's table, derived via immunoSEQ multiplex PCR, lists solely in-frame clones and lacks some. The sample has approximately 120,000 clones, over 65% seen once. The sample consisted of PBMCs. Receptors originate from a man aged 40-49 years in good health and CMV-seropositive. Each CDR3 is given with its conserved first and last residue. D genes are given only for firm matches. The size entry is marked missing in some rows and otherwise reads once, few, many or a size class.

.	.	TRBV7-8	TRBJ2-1	TGTGCCAGCAGCCACCCCCTAGTTGCCAATGAGCAGTTCTTC	CASSHPLVANEQFF
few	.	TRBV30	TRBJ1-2	TGTGCCTGGAGAAACAGCATTACCTATGGCTACACCTTC	CAWRNSITYGYTF
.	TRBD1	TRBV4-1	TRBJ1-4	TGCGCCAGCAGCCAAGTGGGGACAGGGGCTGAAAAACTGTTTTTT	CASSQVGTGAEKLFF
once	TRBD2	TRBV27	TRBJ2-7	TGTGCCAGCAGTTTTTCTTCTAGCGGGAGGGCAAACGAGCAGTACTTC	CASSFSSSGRANEQYF
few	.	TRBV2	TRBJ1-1	TGTGCCAGCAGTGACGCCCGGGGGACTGAAGCTTTCTTT	CASSDARGTEAFF
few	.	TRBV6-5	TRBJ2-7	TGTGCCAGCAAATTAGGAGGGTTAGCACCCTACGAGCAGTACTTC	CASKLGGLAPYEQYF
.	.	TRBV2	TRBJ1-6	TGTGCCAGCAGTGAAGCGTCCCTAAGCAATTCACCCCTCCACTTT	CASSEASLSNSPLHF
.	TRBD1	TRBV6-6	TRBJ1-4	TGTGCCAGCAGTATTGACAGGGGACGGGAAAAACTGTTTTTT	CASSIDRGREKLFF
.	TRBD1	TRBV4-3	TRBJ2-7	TGCGCCAGCAGCCAGGGCAGGGGGCGTTACGAGCAGTACTTC	CASSQGRGRYEQYF
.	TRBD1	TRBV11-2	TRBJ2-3	TGTGCCAGCAGCTTAGAGAGACAGGGGCTCGACTATACAGATACGCAGTATTTT	CASSLERQGLDYTDTQYF
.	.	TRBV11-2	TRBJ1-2	TGTGCCAGCAGAAAACAACTGGGCTCCGGAGGCTACACCTTC	CASRKQLGSGGYTF
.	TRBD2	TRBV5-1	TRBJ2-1	TGCGCCAGTTCTAGCGGGGGGAATGAGCAGTTCTTC	CASSSGGNEQFF
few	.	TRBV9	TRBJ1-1	TGTGCCAGCAGGGAGGGGTACACTGAAGCTTTCTTT	CASREGYTEAFF
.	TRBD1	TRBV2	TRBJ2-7	TGTGCCAGCAGGCCCCATCAGGGGGAATGGATCGAGCAGTACTTC	CASRPHQGEWIEQYF
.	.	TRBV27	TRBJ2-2	TGTGCCAGCAGTGGTCACAGGGTCTCGAGGACCGGGGAGCTGTTTTTT	CASSGHRVSRTGELFF
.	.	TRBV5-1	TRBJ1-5	TGCGCCAGCAGCTTGGTAGGGGAAGGCCAGCCCCAGCATTTT	CASSLVGEGQPQHF
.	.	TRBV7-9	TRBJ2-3	TGTGCCAGCAGCCTATCAGGGAACACAGATACGCAGTATTTT	CASSLSGNTDTQYF
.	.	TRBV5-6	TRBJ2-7	TGTGCCAGCAGCTTGGTATACGAGCAGTACTTC	CASSLVYEQYF
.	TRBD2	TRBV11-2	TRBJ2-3	TGTGCCAGCAGCTTAGCACTAGCGGGAGCCGGAGATACGCAGTATTTT	CASSLALAGAGDTQYF
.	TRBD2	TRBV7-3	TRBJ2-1	TGTGCCAGCAGCTCAAAGGGGTGGGGGGGTTCCTACAATGAGCAGTTCTTC	CASSSKGWGGSYNEQFF
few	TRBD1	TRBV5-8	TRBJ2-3	TGTGCCAGGAGGGACAGGGGACGCACAGATACGCAGTATTTT	CARRDRGRTDTQYF
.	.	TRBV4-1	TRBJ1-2	TGCGCCAGCAGCCAAGAGCCGACACGGATCTATGGAGGCTACACCTTC	CASSQEPTRIYGGYTF
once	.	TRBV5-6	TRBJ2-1	TGTGCCAGCAGCTTGGAGGGTGACAGGCGGGCGTACAATGAGCAGTTCTTC	CASSLEGDRRAYNEQFF
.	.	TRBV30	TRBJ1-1	TGTGCCTGGAACTCGAACACTGAAGCTTTCTTT	CAWNSNTEAFF
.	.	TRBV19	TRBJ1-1	TGTGCCAGTAGTATAGGACAGCTGAACACTGAAGCTTTCTTT	CASSIGQLNTEAFF
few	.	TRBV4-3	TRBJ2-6	TGCGCCAGCAGCCAGAGTTTTTCTGGGGCCAACGTCCTGACTTTC	CASSQSFSGANVLTF
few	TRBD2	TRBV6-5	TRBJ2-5	TGTGCCAGCAGTTTCGGGACTAGCGGGGCTCGAGAGACCCAGTACTTC	CASSFGTSGARETQYF
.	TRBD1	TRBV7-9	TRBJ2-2	TGTTCCAGCAGCTCTGACAGGGGCGAATGGGCCGGGGAGCTGTTTTTT	CSSSSDRGEWAGELFF
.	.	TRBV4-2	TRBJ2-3	TGTGCCAGCAGCCAAGATTTACTAGTTGGAGATACGCAGTATTTT	CASSQDLLVGDTQYF
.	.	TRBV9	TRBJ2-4	TGTGCCAGCAGCGTCACCCCCACAGGAGAGATAGCCAAAAACATTCAGTACTTC	CASSVTPTGEIAKNIQYF
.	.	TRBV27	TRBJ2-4	TGTGCCAGCAGTCTGGACAGAATCACGGCCAAAAACATTCAGTACTTC	CASSLDRITAKNIQYF
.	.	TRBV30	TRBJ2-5	TGTGCCTGGGGGGGCCTACAAGAGACCCGGTACTTC	CAWGGLQETRYF
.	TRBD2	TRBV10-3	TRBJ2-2	TGTGCCATCAGTGTTCGGACTAGCGGAGGCCCCGGGGAGCTGTTTTTT	CAISVRTSGGPGELFF
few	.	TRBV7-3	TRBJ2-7	TGTGCCAGCAGCCACAGCACAACCTCCTACGAGCAGTACTTC	CASSHSTTSYEQYF
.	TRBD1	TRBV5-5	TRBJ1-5	TGTGCCAGCAGCTTTGAGACAGGGGGCAATCAGCCCCAGCATTTT	CASSFETGGNQPQHF
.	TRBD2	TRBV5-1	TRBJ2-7	TGCGCCAGCAGCTTGCTTAGCGGGGGGACCTACGAGCAGTACTTC	CASSLLSGGTYEQYF
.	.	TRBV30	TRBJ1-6	TGTGCCTGGTCCCTAACTGATAATTCACCCCTCCACTTT	CAWSLTDNSPLHF
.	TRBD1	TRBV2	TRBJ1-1	TGTGCCAGCAGAGAGCGACAGGGCGTGAACACTGAAGCTTTCTTT	CASRERQGVNTEAFF
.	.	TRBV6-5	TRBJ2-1	TGTGCCAGCAGTACAGGGTTGATAAATGAGCAGTTCTTC	CASSTGLINEQFF
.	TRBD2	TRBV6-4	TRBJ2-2	TGTGCCAGCAGTGCCTTAGGTAGCGGGGTCAACACCGGGGAGCTGTTTTTT	CASSALGSGVNTGELFF
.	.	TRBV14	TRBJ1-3	TGTGCCAGCAGCCAAGTAACGGGTGGAAACACCATATATTTT	CASSQVTGGNTIYF
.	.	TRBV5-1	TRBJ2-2	TGCGCCAGCAGCTTGGGCCAGATGAACACCGGGGAGCTGTTTTTT	CASSLGQMNTGELFF
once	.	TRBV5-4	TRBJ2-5	TGTGCCAGCAGCCCCGGCGACATAAAAGAGACCCAGTACTTC	CASSPGDIKETQYF
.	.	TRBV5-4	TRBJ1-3	TGTGCCAGCAGCGGGGGGATCCGAGGAAACACCATATATTTT	CASSGGIRGNTIYF
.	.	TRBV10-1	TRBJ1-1	TGCGCCAGCTCTCCACAGGGTCGGTTGGCTGAAGCTTTCTTT	CASSPQGRLAEAFF
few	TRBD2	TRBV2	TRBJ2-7	TGTGCCAGCAGTTTAGGGGGGGGACTAGCTCCCTACGAGCAGTACTTC	CASSLGGGLAPYEQYF
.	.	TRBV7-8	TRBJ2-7	TGTGCCAGCAGCCTTTCCAGAACAGCCTACGAGCAGTACTTC	CASSLSRTAYEQYF
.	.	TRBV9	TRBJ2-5	TGTGCCAGCAGCGCCTACCTCGGGGAGACCCAGTACTTC	CASSAYLGETQYF
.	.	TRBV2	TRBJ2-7	TGTGCCAGCCTAGGTGGCTCCTACGAGCAGTACTTC	CASLGGSYEQYF
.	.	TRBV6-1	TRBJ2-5	TGTGCCAGCAGATCCGTCGGGGGACAGACCCAGTACTTC	CASRSVGGQTQYF
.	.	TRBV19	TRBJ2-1	TGTGCCAGTACCGGGATATGGGCCAATGAGCAGTTCTTC	CASTGIWANEQFF
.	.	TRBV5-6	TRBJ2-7	TGTGCCAGCAGCTTGAGAATGGCCCTAGATTTC	CASSLRMALDF
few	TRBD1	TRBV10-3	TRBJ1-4	TGTGCCATCAGTGAGGGGGAGACAGGGGCCGAAAAACTGTTTTTT	CAISEGETGAEKLFF
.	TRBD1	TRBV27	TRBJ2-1	TGTGCCAGCAGTTTATACAGGGGATCCTACAATGAGCAGTTCTTC	CASSLYRGSYNEQFF
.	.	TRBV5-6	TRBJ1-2	TGTGCCAGCAGCTTGGGCGGGACGGAAAACTATGGCTACACCTTC	CASSLGGTENYGYTF
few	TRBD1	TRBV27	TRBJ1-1	TGTGCCAGCAGTTCCACAGGGGAGCCTTTCTTT	CASSSTGEPFF